These 27 T cell receptor beta chains were all obtained from the same sample, sequenced in a study of T cell responses to AZD1222 COVID-19 vaccine. TCRdb's table, derived via immunoSEQ multiplex PCR, lists solely in-frame clones and lacks some. This table has about 130,000 clones, over 75% appearing once. This material consisted of peripheral blood, taken on day 0 of AZD1222 vaccination. Source of these receptors: an adult in good health.

The chain joins TRBV29-1 to TRBJ2-1; 12 positions match TRBD2. The trim removed 4 bases at V and 4 bases at J, leaving 11 bases unmatched. The CDR3 covers 17 residues. CDR1 and CDR2 (germline): SQVTM, ANQGSEA. The DNA of the CDR3 is TGCAGCGTTGGGAGGGCTAGCGGGAGGGCGGCATACAATGAGCAGTTCTTC. Translating it yields CSVGRASGRAAYNEQFF.

This chain uses TRBV6-5 with TRBJ1-1; possible D gene TRBD1, 6 bases. CDR1 is MNHEY and CDR2 is SVGAGI in the germline V gene. CDR3 length: 15 residues. Between the trimmed V and J ends, which lost 2 bases and 4 bases, there was a span of 14 bases. The CDR3, as DNA: TGTGCCAGCAGTTACCAGGGGTTAAGGGGCACTGAAGCTTTCTTT. This encodes CASSYQGLRGTEAFF.

The chain links TRBV6-5 to TRBJ1-2; 8 nucleotides line up with TRBD1. Germline-derived CDR1 and CDR2 are MNHEY and SVGAGI. The CDR3 is made up of 15 amino acids. V lost 2 bases to trimming and J lost 5 bases; unmatched junction nucleotides: 7. CDR3 DNA: TGTGCCAGCAGTTACACGACAGGGGAGTTGTATGGCTACACCTTC. Translation gives CASSYTTGELYGYTF.

This chain connects TRBV21-1 to TRBJ2-3; whether TRBD2, the table's D call, matches the DNA was not checked. TRBV21-1 is a recognized pseudogene. This CDR3 region has 14 residues. CDR3 nucleotides: TGTGCCAGCCCAGAGACTAGTTTCACAGATACGCAGTATTTT. Residues: CASPETSFTDTQYF.

This sequence joins TRBV5-1 and TRBJ2-1; 9 nucleotides align to TRBD2. Germline CDR1 and CDR2: SGHRS and YFSETQ. CDR3 size: 17 residues. Trimming removed 2 bases from V and 3 bases from J; junction bases left unmatched: 9. The CDR3 reads CASSFMGQRGVYNEQFF. Written as DNA, the CDR3 is TGCGCCAGCAGCTTTATGGGGCAGCGGGGGGTCTACAATGAGCAGTTCTTC.

The chain recombines TRBV28 with TRBJ1-4; TRBD1 agrees at 11 bases. Per the germline V gene, CDR1 is MDHEN and CDR2 is SYDVKM. The CDR3 totals 16 residues. Trimming removed 5 bases from V and 2 bases from J; junction bases left unmatched: 4. The CDR3: CASSRDRGTTNEKLFF. In DNA form, the CDR3 reads TGTGCCAGCAGTCGGGACAGGGGGACGACTAATGAAAAACTGTTTTTT.

This clone occurred once. V gene TRBV19 combines with J gene TRBJ2-2; 7 bases match TRBD1. The CDR3 sequence is 16 residues long. After removal of 5 bases from V and 4 bases from J, the junction contained 10 bases not matched to a gene. CDR1 is LNHDA, CDR2 SQIVND, per germline (reference sequence). CDR3 amino acids: CASSPRQGSRTGELFF. The CDR3, as DNA: TGTGCCAGTAGTCCCCGACAGGGTTCGCGCACCGGGGAGCTGTTTTTT.

The chain is built from TRBV5-1 and TRBJ1-6; TRBD1 aligns across 11 bases. Germline-derived CDR1 and CDR2 are SGHRS and YFSETQ. The V segment lost 4 bases and the J segment 9 bases; nucleotides outside the gene matches: 6. This CDR3 comprises 15 residues. The CDR3 region has the DNA TGCGCCAGCAGCCAGGATGGGACAGGGGGTTCACCCCTCCACTTT. Its protein product is CASSQDGTGGSPLHF.

This chain joins TRBV9 and TRBJ2-1; D unclear. The CDR3 has 11 amino acids. V was clipped by 4 bases and J by 2 bases, with 1 base between them. Germline CDR1 and CDR2: SGDLS and YYNGEE. The CDR3 here is CASSPYNEQFF. CDR3 DNA sequence: TGTGCCAGCAGCCCCTACAATGAGCAGTTCTTC.

The chain carries TRBV28 and TRBJ2-1; 8 bases are shared with TRBD2. Germline-derived CDR1 and CDR2 are MDHEN and SYDVKM. The J segment lost 0 bases and the V segment lost 2 bases, leaving 6 bases of the junction unmatched. The CDR3 loop spans 17 amino acids. The CDR3 here is CASSLTSGSSSYNEQFF. As DNA, the CDR3 is TGTGCCAGCAGTTTAACTAGCGGATCCAGCTCCTACAATGAGCAGTTCTTC.

The rearrangement joins TRBV9 to TRBJ2-7; D is tentatively TRBD1 or TRBD2 (6 bases each). CDR3 length: 15 amino acids. Trimming cost V 0 bases and J 2 bases, with 12 bases left between them. Germline V gene lookup returns CDR1 SGDLS and CDR2 YYNGEE. CDR3 coding DNA: TGTGCCAGCAGCGTAGAGGGCGGGGACACCTACGAGCAGTACTTC. Amino acids: CASSVEGGDTYEQYF.

The V and J genes are TRBV13 and TRBJ2-7, with D perhaps TRBD1 (5 bases). The CDR3 runs to 14 residues. Trimming shortened V by 1 base and J by 4 bases, and 11 bases separated the two germline ends. Per germline, CDR1 PRHDT and CDR2 FYEKMQ (reference sequence). CDR3 residues: CASSLAAGRYEQYF. The CDR3 DNA follows: TGTGCCAGCAGCTTAGCGGCAGGGCGGTACGAGCAGTACTTC. The full variable domain, in which reference TRBV13 and TRBJ2-7 provide the parts outside the CDR3, is AAGVIQSPRHLIKEKRETATLKCYPIPRHDTVYWYQQGPGQDPQFLISFYEKMQSDKGSIPDRFSAQQFSDYHSELNMSSLELGDSALYFCASSLAAGRYEQYFGPGTRLTVT.

The chain has TRBV21-1 and TRBJ2-3; no check of the table's D call, TRBD2, against the DNA was made. TRBV21-1 is a listed pseudogene. The CDR3 totals 16 residues. The CDR3 loop reads CASSSILAPPTDTQYF. CDR3 coding DNA: TGTGCCAGCAGCAGCATTCTAGCGCCCCCCACAGATACGCAGTATTTT.

This rearrangement joins TRBV28 to TRBJ1-2; 7 bases agree with TRBD1. This CDR3 region has 16 residues. With V trimmed by 5 bases and J by 2 bases, 11 bases remained unmatched. Germline CDR1 reads MDHEN; CDR2 reads SYDVKM. CDR3 sequence reads: CASSQGGTASNYGYTF. CDR3 sequence (DNA): TGTGCCAGCAGTCAGGGGGGGACAGCCAGCAACTATGGCTACACCTTC.

The chain is built from TRBV19 and TRBJ2-7; 10 bases are a match to TRBD1. There are 14 residues in the CDR3. V shed 4 bases and J 4 bases; nucleotides not matched to a gene: 4. Per germline, CDR1 LNHDA and CDR2 SQIVND (reference sequence). The CDR3 here is CASSTQGQGYEQYF. Written as DNA, the CDR3 is TGTGCCAGTAGTACCCAGGGACAGGGGTACGAGCAGTACTTC.

The CDR3 nucleotides are TGTGCCAGCAGCTTAGAGGGGAGGAGGGACACTGAAGCTTTCTTT. Protein product: CASSLEGRRDTEAFF. The chain links TRBV7-3 to TRBJ1-1; possibly TRBD1 for D (5 bases). The length of the CDR3 is 15 residues. Germline CDR1 reads SGHTA; CDR2 reads FQGTGA. The V and J ends lost 2 bases and 3 bases respectively, with 13 bases between them.

This chain connects TRBV24-1 to TRBJ2-2, with D perhaps given as TRBD1 or TRBD2 (5 bases each). The CDR3 is 14 amino acids. The V end was cut by 3 bases, the J end by 6 bases, with 10 bases between. Germline CDR1 is KGHDR and CDR2 is SFDVKD. The CDR3: CATSDPGLPGELFF. The CDR3 DNA is TGTGCCACCAGTGATCCGGGGCTTCCCGGGGAGCTGTTTTTT.

This clone was observed a handful of times. The chain links TRBV18 to TRBJ1-1, with D perhaps matching TRBD1 (5 bases). Trimming pared 3 bases from V and 4 bases from J, leaving 21 bases between. This CDR3 contains 17 residues. Germline CDR1 reads KGHSH; CDR2 reads LQKENI. The CDR3 is CASSPPFSGRGGTEAFF. The CDR3 nucleotides read TGTGCCAGCTCACCCCCTTTTTCGGGACGGGGGGGCACTGAAGCTTTCTTT.

The chain combines TRBV3-1 (or the pseudogene TRBV3-2) with TRBJ1-2; D may be TRBD1 (6 bases). Germline CDR1 LGHDT, CDR2 YNNKEL (reference sequence). The CDR3 is made up of 15 amino acids. The V and J ends lost 3 bases and 3 bases respectively, with 14 bases between them. The CDR3 nucleotides are TGTGCCAGCAGCCATACACAGGGAATTGACTATGGCTACACCTTC. Its translation: CASSHTQGIDYGYTF.

The chain is built from TRBV6-5 and TRBJ2-7; TRBD2 matches at 11 bases. J gave up 0 bases and V 7 bases, and 5 bases lay outside the gene matches. The germline CDR1 and CDR2 sequences are MNHEY and SVGAGI. The CDR3 runs to 15 residues. The CDR3 here is CASTGTSGSSYEQYF. The CDR3 region has the DNA TGTGCCAGCACTGGTACTAGCGGGAGCTCCTACGAGCAGTACTTC.

This clone is a singleton in its sample. Other nucleotide sequences from this sample produce the same CDR3. The V and J genes are TRBV28 and TRBJ2-7; D is unclear. The ends were cut back, 4 bases at V and 3 bases at J, with 4 bases in the middle. This CDR3 has 11 residues. Germline-derived CDR1 and CDR2 are MDHEN and SYDVKM. This CDR3 is CASSSYYEQYF. CDR3 DNA: TGTGCCAGCAGTTCTTACTACGAGCAGTACTTC. Full variable domain (rest looked up from reference TRBV28 and TRBJ2-7): DVKVTQSSRYLVKRTGEKVFLECVQDMDHENMFWYRQDPGLGLRLIYFSYDVKMKEKGDIPEGYSVSREKKERFSLILESASTNQTSMYLCASSSYYEQYFGPGTRLTVT.

CDR3 nucleotides: TGTGCCACCAGCAGAGGTCGGGGTGGTGCTGAAGCTTTCTTT. This sequence encodes CATSRGRGGAEAFF. This sequence joins TRBV15 and TRBJ1-1; no clear D. CDR3 length: 14 amino acids. CDR1 is LNHNV and CDR2 is YYDKDF in the germline V gene (reference sequence). V gave up 1 base and J gave up 6 bases, with 12 bases separating them.

The chain recombines TRBV3-1 (or the pseudogene TRBV3-2) with TRBJ1-1; maybe TRBD1 (5 bases). The V gene's germline CDR1 is LGHDT and CDR2 YNNKEL (reference sequence). This CDR3 comprises 14 residues. Deletions cut 2 bases from V and 3 bases from J, with 10 bases between. For the CDR3, the DNA is TGTGCCAGCAGCCAACCTGCGGGGGACACTGAAGCTTTCTTT. The encoded protein is CASSQPAGDTEAFF.

The genes are TRBV11-3 and TRBJ2-3; D gene unclear. The CDR3 sequence is 14 residues long. CDR1 is SGHNT and CDR2 is YENEEA in the germline V gene. V gave up 2 bases and J gave up 5 bases, with 11 bases separating them. This CDR3 reads CASSLRSAKDTQYF. CDR3 in DNA: TGTGCCAGCAGCTTAAGGAGCGCGAAAGATACGCAGTATTTT.

V and J are TRBV7-2 and TRBJ2-2; no firm D call. Germline loops: CDR1 SGHTA, CDR2 FQGNSA. This CDR3 comprises 16 residues. V was pared by 0 bases and J by 0 bases, with 8 bases between. The CDR3 loop reads CASSLARFANTGELFF. The CDR3 nucleotides read TGTGCCAGCAGCTTAGCGCGGTTCGCGAACACCGGGGAGCTGTTTTTT.

The table lists this clone with a count of one. The chain is built from TRBV10-2 and TRBJ2-7, with TRBD1 matching over 12 bases. Germline trimming cut 3 bases from V and 2 bases from J; bases unmatched to any gene: 2. This CDR3 has 15 residues. CDR1 is WSHSY, CDR2 SAAADI, per germline. The CDR3 loop is CASSDGTGGPYEQYF. The CDR3 region has the DNA TGCGCCAGCAGTGACGGGACAGGGGGCCCCTACGAGCAGTACTTC.

This clone was observed a few times. The chain uses TRBV6-5 and TRBJ1-2; possibly TRBD1 for D (6 bases). The germline gives CDR1 MNHEY, CDR2 SVGAGI. This CDR3 comprises 16 residues. Trimming shortened V by 4 bases and J by 8 bases, and 23 bases separated the two germline ends. The CDR3 DNA sequence: TGTGCCAGCAGTTCCTCGGGGCAAGGGGGGCGGGGAGGCTACACCTTC. This sequence encodes CASSSSGQGGRGGYTF.